Many counts were recorded for the clone carrying this TCR beta chain. The sample belongs to a study of neurological immune-mediated disorders. Trimming removed 5 bases at V and 3 bases at J, with 11 bases between. Germline assignment: CDR1 SGHTA and CDR2 FQGNSA. This CDR3 spans 13 amino acids. The cDNA was produced through 5'RACE with 10-nucleotide random UMIs. TCRdb re-analysed the 5' RACE reads in MiXCR, keeping a single row per CDR3 protein. The table has about 21,000 distinct CDR3 sequences, 15% seen once. The chain recombines TRBV7-2 with TRBJ2-7; D possibly corresponds to TRBD1 (6 bases). The source material was PBMCs. The sequence derives from a female donor with HTLV-1-associated myelopathy (HAM/TSP). CDR3 residues: CASSPHRDYEQYF. The CDR3 region has the DNA TGTGCCAGCAGCCCACACAGGGACTACGAGCAGTACTTC.